The 2 T cell receptor beta chains below were found in one sample sequenced in a study of OX40 agonist ivuxolimab in advanced cancers. The table came from immunoSEQ multiplex PCR; TCRdb's copy has only in-frame clones and leaves some out. The sample shows fewer than 45,000 clones, roughly 84% of them seen only once. The sample was CD4+ or CD8+ T cells sorted from blood, taken in a trial of the OX40 agonist ivuxolimab. The source of these receptors is an adult with an advanced solid tumor such as melanoma, head and neck, liver or kidney cancer.

The chain combines TRBV7-2 with TRBJ1-5; unclear D gene. CDR3 length: 13 residues. V lost 1 base to trimming and J lost 8 bases, with 9 bases between them. The germline CDR1 and CDR2 sequences are SGHTA and FQGNSA. The CDR3 DNA follows: TGTGCCAGCAGCTTAGAAGCCCAGGAGCCCCAGCATTTT. As protein: CASSLEAQEPQHF.

This clone was picked up one time. This chain connects TRBV5-6 to TRBJ1-5, with 7 positions matching TRBD1. CDR3 size: 15 residues. The germline CDR1 and CDR2 sequences are SGHDT and YYEEEE. With V trimmed by 3 bases and J by 2 bases, 5 bases remained unmatched. The CDR3 protein is CASSWRGTGNQPQHF. The DNA for the CDR3 is TGTGCCAGCAGCTGGCGGGGGACAGGCAATCAGCCCCAGCATTTT.